Shown below are 14 T cell receptor beta chains from a single sample sequenced in a study of cytomegalovirus exposure and HLA in healthy donors. Researchers ran the PCR with 60 Vbeta and 13 Jbeta primers. Some clones are missing from TCRdb's copy, which holds only in-frame ones; the method was immunoSEQ multiplex PCR. In all, the sample yields around 100,000 clones. Sequences were obtained from PBMCs. These receptors all come from a man between 25 and 39 years old in good health and CMV-seronegative.

The chain couples TRBV29-1 to TRBJ1-3; D uncertain. V shed 2 bases and J shed 3 bases, with 11 bases lying between them. Germline CDR1 and CDR2: SQVTM and ANQGSEA. The CDR3 covers 14 residues. CDR3 nucleotide sequence: TGCAGCGTTGAATTTCCAGACTATGGAAACACCATATATTTT. Encoded protein: CSVEFPDYGNTIYF.

This chain joins TRBV4-1 and TRBJ2-2, with TRBD1 identical over 8 bases. Germline loops: CDR1 MGHRA, CDR2 YSYEKL. The CDR3 is 16 amino acids. V gave up 4 bases and J gave up 0 bases; unmatched junction bases: 4. DNA for the CDR3: TGCGCCAGCAGCCCCCAGGGGGCAGCGAACACCGGGGAGCTGTTTTTT. Its protein is CASSPQGAANTGELFF.

The rearrangement uses TRBV6-5 and TRBJ1-1; D remains ambiguous. The germline V gene encodes CDR1 MNHEY and CDR2 SVGAGI. The V end lost 5 bases, the J end lost 0 bases, and 10 bases lay between the germline ends. The CDR3 is 14 residues long. The CDR3 nucleotides read TGTGCCAGCAGTCCGAGGGCCATGAACACTGAAGCTTTCTTT. Its protein product is CASSPRAMNTEAFF.

The chain's CDR3 is CASSLSTYGYTF. CDR3 bases: TGTGCCAGCAGCTTAAGCACCTATGGCTACACCTTC. This chain connects TRBV7-2 to TRBJ1-2, with D unresolved. V gave up 2 bases and J gave up 4 bases, with 5 bases separating them. Germline V lookup: CDR1 SGHTA, CDR2 FQGNSA. The CDR3 spans 12 residues.

The chain links TRBV10-3 to TRBJ1-4; maybe TRBD1 (6 bases). Trimming removed 3 bases from V and 7 bases from J, with 15 bases in between. This CDR3 is 15 amino acids long. Per the germline V gene, CDR1 is ENHRY and CDR2 is SYGVKD. The CDR3 DNA reads TGTGCCATCAGTGACTCGAGGGGAGGGGGTGAAAAACTGTTTTTT. It specifies CAISDSRGGGEKLFF.

The rearrangement links TRBV18 to TRBJ2-5; 7 bases are a match to TRBD1. The closer fit of TRBJ2-7 to the DNA end suggests the J call may be wrong. Germline V gene sequence: CDR1 KGHSH, CDR2 LQKENI. This CDR3 has 14 residues. CDR3 nucleotides: TGTGCCAGCTCACCACAGACAGGGAACGGCGAGCAGTACTTC. Residues: CASSPQTGNGEQYF.

The chain is built from TRBV9 and TRBJ2-1, with a possible D match to TRBD2 (6 bases). Per germline, CDR1 SGDLS and CDR2 YYNGEE. This CDR3 is 15 amino acids long. V was shortened by 0 bases and J by 3 bases, with 10 bases between the two germline ends. CDR3: CASSVGPAGYNEQFF. The CDR3 nucleotides are TGTGCCAGCAGCGTAGGTCCAGCGGGCTACAATGAGCAGTTCTTC.

The genes are TRBV4-1 and TRBJ1-5; 8 bases map to TRBD1. The CDR3 is 15 amino acids. J was trimmed by 6 bases and V by 0 bases; bases with no gene match: 4. Per the germline V gene, CDR1 is MGHRA and CDR2 is YSYEKL. The CDR3 nucleotides are TGCGCCAGCAGCCAAGATGGACAGGGTGGTCAGCCCCAGCATTTT. It yields the protein CASSQDGQGGQPQHF.

The rearrangement joins TRBV2 to TRBJ2-5; D remains unclear. The DNA end is a closer match to TRBJ2-7, so the J assignment may be wrong. CDR3 length equals 12 residues. The germline gives CDR1 SNHLY, CDR2 FYNNEI. CDR3 nucleotides: TGTGCCAGCAGTCCATCTTTCTACGAGCAGTACTTC. It is translated as CASSPSFYEQYF.

This rearrangement joins TRBV2 to TRBJ2-1; 9 bases match TRBD2. CDR3 length equals 14 residues. Looked up from germline, CDR1 is SNHLY and CDR2 is FYNNEI. Germline trimming cut 6 bases from V and 7 bases from J; bases unmatched to any gene: 7. The CDR3: CASRPGTSRNEQFF. In nucleotides, the CDR3 is TGTGCCAGCAGACCCGGGACTAGCAGGAATGAGCAGTTCTTC.

J is TRBJ2-3 and V is TRBV7-2, with D possibly being TRBD2 (5 bases). Trimming took off 1 base at V and 8 bases at J, with 16 bases between the two ends. Germline assignment: CDR1 SGHTA and CDR2 FQGNSA. The CDR3 covers 15 residues. The CDR3 DNA reads as TGTGCCAGCAGCTTAGGTGGAGGCCAGCATGGTACGCAGTATTTT. Encoded protein: CASSLGGGQHGTQYF.

CDR3 in amino acids: CASTDGQGRTTEAFF. The CDR3 DNA reads as TGTGCCAGTACGGACGGACAGGGGAGGACCACTGAAGCTTTCTTT. The chain uses TRBV19 and TRBJ1-1; 9 bases match TRBD1. The CDR3 is 15 amino acids. Germline V gene sequence: CDR1 LNHDA, CDR2 SQIVND (reference sequence). Unmatched junction bases numbered 10, after V lost 7 bases and J lost 4 bases.

The V call is TRBV30, the J call TRBJ2-2, with 7 bases aligning to TRBD2. This CDR3 contains 13 residues. The germline V gene has CDR1 GTSNPN and CDR2 SVGIG (reference sequence). The J segment lost 6 bases and the V segment lost 0 bases, leaving 1 base of the junction unmatched. The CDR3 sequence is CAWSVGGAGELFF. The DNA for the CDR3 is TGTGCCTGGAGTGTGGGGGGGGCCGGGGAGCTGTTTTTT.

The CDR3 here is CASSLGAGSTLNEKLFF. The DNA of the CDR3 is TGTGCCAGCAGCCTAGGGGCAGGGTCGACCCTTAATGAAAAACTGTTTTTT. The chain couples TRBV7-8 to TRBJ1-4; D is perhaps TRBD1 (5 bases). The CDR3 extends over 17 amino acids. V was shortened by 5 bases and J by 4 bases, with 20 bases between the two germline ends. Germline V lookup: CDR1 SGHVS, CDR2 FQNEAQ.